This TCR beta chain comes out of a study of cytomegalovirus exposure and HLA in healthy donors. Overall study: Membership in the Caucasian-associated ancestry cluster was found for about four fifths of approximately 400 genotyped donors.

The ends were cut back, 0 bases at V and 2 bases at J, with 9 bases in the middle. The CDR3 covers 14 residues. From germline, CDR1 is SQVTM and CDR2 ANQGSEA. The PCR employed 60 Vbeta primers together with 13 Jbeta primers. The repertoire was sequenced with immunoSEQ multiplex PCR; TCRdb's copy has only in-frame clones and lacks some. The data hold over 100,000 clones, with about 74% observed a single time. The gene calls are TRBV29-1 and TRBJ2-3; no reliable D call. Material for sequencing was PBMCs. The sequence was obtained from a male donor in good health and CMV-seronegative. The CDR3 protein is CSVEEGTLTDTQYF. Written as DNA, the CDR3 is TGCAGCGTTGAAGAGGGCACTCTCACAGATACGCAGTATTTT.